The clone carrying this TCR beta chain has just a few counts. Its target is unknown. This sample is part of a study of response to subunit inactivated influenza vaccine. Study-wide findings and caveats: Authors suggested seasonal influenza vaccinations each recruit few new T cells.

TCRdb called the RT-PCR reads again in MiXCR, with one record for every CDR3 protein. This table has 800,000 to 1,000,000 distinct CDR3 sequences, roughly 20% appearing once. The CDR3 runs to 15 residues. V lost 2 bases and J lost 3; bases outside the gene matches: 7. Germline loops: CDR1 DFQATT, CDR2 SNEGSKA (reference sequence). The sequence was obtained from a man aged 50 to 60 who received an inactivated influenza vaccine. The chain has TRBV20-1 and TRBJ2-7; 10 bases match TRBD1. The sequencing here drew on PBMCs from blood, taken around 5 days after vaccination. CDR3 protein: CSARSSTGGGYEQYF. CDR3 DNA: TGCAGTGCTAGAAGCTCGACAGGGGGCGGCTACGAGCAGTACTTC.